This T cell receptor (beta chain) was identified in a study of human T cells and chemical hapten exposure (dated by TCRdb to the early 2020s). Regarding the research as a whole: For sensitization, 2% DPC in acetone was applied to a roughly 2 cm by roughly 2 cm area of upper inner arm skin. Weekly therapeutic DPC doses were additionally applied to the scalp of patients throughout the approximately 23-week study period. Patch testing was done on the upper back using Finn chambers containing 0.01% DPC, and results were scored after 6 days according to International Contact Dermatitis Research Group standards. Most of the patients in the cohort were female, and the cohort covered alopecia areata with under or over 50% scalp involvement, alopecia totalis and alopecia universalis. Libraries were pooled for sequencing, and variation in per-sample TCR yields was attributed mainly to small differences in library volumes within the pool. This study followed changes in the peripheral blood TCR repertoire in vivo during primary and secondary sensitization of alopecia patients to the hapten diphenylcyclopropenone (DPC). Patient blood was sampled pre-sensitization (week 0) and at 2, 6 and about 24 weeks after DPC sensitization. Approximately 30 alopecia patients provided blood for TCR sequencing at one to four time points (pre-sensitization, 2, 6 and 24 weeks). What the authors observed across the whole study: Significantly more large CDR3 similarity clusters were formed by expanded TCRs than by pre-sensitization or healthy control sets, consistent with antigen-driven responses. Alopecia, a presumed autoimmune disease, was present in all patients, so the immune response of the patients might differ from that of healthy individuals. After repeated subsampling, the strength of the expansion versus patch-test correlation and the threshold at which it became significant changed. The number of PT1 expanded TCRs positively correlated with patch test score, significant at thresholds 8, 16 and 32 but not 4. DPC sensitization did not change how many TCRs were above 1 in 1000 frequency, and no evidence was found of alterations in global repertoire structure.

Reading from cysteine to phenylalanine, the CDR3 counts 17 amino acids. The DNA shown is the 51-base CDR3, in frame from base 1. V is cut by 4 bases and J by 5 bases, and the space between the germline ends is 24 bases. As encoded in the germline V gene, CDR1 is SGHRS while CDR2 is YFSETQ. Receptor amplification or capture employed RACE. TCRdb lists the instrument as NextSeq 500. During library preparation, unique molecular identifiers were attached to individual cDNA molecules so that TCRs could be counted in a quantitative, reproducible way. Each blood RNA sample was used to sequence both TCR alpha and TCR beta chains. As for the authors' bioinformatics: Samples had a median of roughly 98,000 TCRs, with a range from about 23,224 to 690,600. V, J and CDR3 annotation of the TCR reads was performed with the Decombinator software suite. To make PS versus PT1 abundance plots, every sample was subsampled to the same number of TCRs (28,000). TCRs were defined as expanded if absent before sensitization and observed at least eight times at the 2-week time point. TCRdb passed the public sequencing reads through fastp at Q25 and MiXCR, retaining productive beta sequences. Identical CDR3 proteins give one entry, which carries the most common genes and DNA. The V and J calls were not made by the authors but by TCRdb's processing. Across this sample there are around 360,000 distinct CDR3 sequences, with around 6% seen only once. More than 5.5% of the sample comes from the top ten.

At least ten counts were recorded for this clonotype. The clone's antigen remains unknown. No per-base quality is available; no much larger clone lies one base away. The meaning of the sample's time point label: patch test 2, 6 weeks after DPC sensitization. This specimen's treatment or condition label, interpreted: therapeutic diphenylcyclopropenone sensitization with weekly scalp DPC. Blood at each patch-test visit was drawn before the patch test was applied. Patients were eligible if aged 18 to 70, diagnosed with alopecia and judged suitable for DPC therapy, and pregnant patients were excluded. Unfractionated whole blood was collected in Tempus Blood RNA tubes, and total RNA was extracted from that blood.

Recombination joined TRBV5-1 with TRBJ1-1; too little of a D gene remains to name it. The input for sequencing was whole blood, taken in connection with sensitization to the hapten diphenylcyclopropenone (DPC). This TCR was recovered from a woman between 18 and 30 years old with alopecia areata. Some clones in this sample may be carry-over from other donors' samples. The CDR3 protein is CASSTHPQTVIATEAFF. The DNA sequence follows: TGCGCCAGCAGCACTCACCCTCAAACGGTAATCGCGACTGAAGCTTTCTTT.